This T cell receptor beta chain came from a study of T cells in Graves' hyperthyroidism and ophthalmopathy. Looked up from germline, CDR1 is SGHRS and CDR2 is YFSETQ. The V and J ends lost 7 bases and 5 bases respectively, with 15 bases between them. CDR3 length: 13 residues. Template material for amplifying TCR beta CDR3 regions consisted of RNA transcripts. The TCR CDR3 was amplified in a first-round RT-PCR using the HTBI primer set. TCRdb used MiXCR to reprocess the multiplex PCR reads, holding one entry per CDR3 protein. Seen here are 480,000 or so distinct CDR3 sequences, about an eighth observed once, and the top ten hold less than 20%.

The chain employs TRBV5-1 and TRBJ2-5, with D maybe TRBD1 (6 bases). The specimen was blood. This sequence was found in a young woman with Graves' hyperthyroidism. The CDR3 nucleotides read TGCGCCAGCGGGACCAGGGGCGGTGAGACCCAGTACTTC. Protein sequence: CASGTRGGETQYF.